This T cell receptor beta chain originates from a study of T cell responses to AZD1222 COVID-19 vaccine. Regarding the study as a whole: Recipients of two AZD1222 doses showed rising Spike-specific TCR breadth and depth. Vaccine-associated CD4 TCRs spanned spike, dominant at 160-218 and 743-854.

With respect to this clone: Its antigen is unknown.

TCRdb's copy holds only in-frame clones and misses some; the assay was immunoSEQ multiplex PCR. In the table there are more than 100,000 clones, approximately 85% of which are singletons. CDR1 and CDR2 (germline): SGHTS, YDEGEE. This CDR3 is built from 14 residues. V dropped 7 bases and J dropped 0 bases, with 12 bases sitting between them. The origin of this receptor is an adult who received the MenACWY meningococcal vaccine as a control. The chain couples TRBV5-8 to TRBJ2-3, with TRBD2 as a possible D gene (7 bases). The material sequenced was peripheral blood, taken 28 days after the second dose of the MenACWY control vaccine. The chain's CDR3 is CASPWGGSTDTQYF. The CDR3 bases are TGTGCCAGCCCCTGGGGGGGCAGCACAGATACGCAGTATTTT.